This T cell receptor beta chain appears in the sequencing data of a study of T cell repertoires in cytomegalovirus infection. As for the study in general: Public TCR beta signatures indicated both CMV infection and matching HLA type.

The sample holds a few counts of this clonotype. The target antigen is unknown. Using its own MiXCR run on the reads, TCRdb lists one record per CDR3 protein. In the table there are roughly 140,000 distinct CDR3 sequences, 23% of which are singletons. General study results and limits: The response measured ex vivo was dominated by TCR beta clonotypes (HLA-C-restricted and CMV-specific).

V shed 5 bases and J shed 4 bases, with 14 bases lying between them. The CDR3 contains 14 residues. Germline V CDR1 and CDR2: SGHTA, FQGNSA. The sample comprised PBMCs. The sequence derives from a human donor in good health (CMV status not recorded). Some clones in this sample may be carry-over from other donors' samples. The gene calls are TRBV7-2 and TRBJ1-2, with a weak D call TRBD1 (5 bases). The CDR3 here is CASSEGGGSYGYTF. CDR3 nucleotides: TGTGCCAGCAGCGAGGGCGGGGGATCCTATGGCTACACCTTC.